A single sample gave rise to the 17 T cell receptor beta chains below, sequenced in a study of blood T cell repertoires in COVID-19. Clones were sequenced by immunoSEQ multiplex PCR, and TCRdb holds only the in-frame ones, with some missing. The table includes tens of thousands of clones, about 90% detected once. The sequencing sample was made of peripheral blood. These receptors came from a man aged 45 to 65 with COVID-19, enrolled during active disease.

In DNA, the CDR3 is TGTGCCAGCAGCTTCGGACTACCCGATGGGGACATTCAGTACTTC. It encodes CASSFGLPDGDIQYF. This chain connects TRBV7-2 to TRBJ2-4; possibly TRBD2 for D (6 bases). CDR1 is SGHTA and CDR2 is FQGNSA in the germline V gene. The CDR3 has 15 residues. V lost 3 bases and J lost 8, with 17 bases in between.

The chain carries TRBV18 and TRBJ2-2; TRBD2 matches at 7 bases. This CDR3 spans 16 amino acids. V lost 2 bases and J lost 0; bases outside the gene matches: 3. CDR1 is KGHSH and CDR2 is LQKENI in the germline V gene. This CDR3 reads CASSPTAGANTGELFF. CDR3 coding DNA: TGTGCCAGCTCACCAACGGCGGGGGCGAACACCGGGGAGCTGTTTTTT.

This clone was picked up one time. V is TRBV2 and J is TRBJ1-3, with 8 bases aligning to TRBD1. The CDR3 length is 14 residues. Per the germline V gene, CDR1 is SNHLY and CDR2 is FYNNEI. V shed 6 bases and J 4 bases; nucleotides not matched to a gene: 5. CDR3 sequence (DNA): TGTGCCAGCAGGGCAGGGGGCAGGGGAAACACCATATATTTT. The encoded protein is CASRAGGRGNTIYF.

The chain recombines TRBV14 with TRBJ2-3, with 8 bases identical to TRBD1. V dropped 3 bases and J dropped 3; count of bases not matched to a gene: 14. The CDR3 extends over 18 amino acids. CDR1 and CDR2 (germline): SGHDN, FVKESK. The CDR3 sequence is CASSQDPRQGYSTDTQYF. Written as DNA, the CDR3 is TGTGCCAGCAGCCAGGACCCAAGACAGGGGTATAGTACAGATACGCAGTATTTT.

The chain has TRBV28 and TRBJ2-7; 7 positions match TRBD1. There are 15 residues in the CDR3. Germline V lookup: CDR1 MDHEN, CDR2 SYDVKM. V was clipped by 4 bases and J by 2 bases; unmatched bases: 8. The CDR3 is CASSSYRGLTYEQYF. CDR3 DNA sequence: TGTGCCAGCAGTTCATACAGGGGCCTTACCTACGAGCAGTACTTC.

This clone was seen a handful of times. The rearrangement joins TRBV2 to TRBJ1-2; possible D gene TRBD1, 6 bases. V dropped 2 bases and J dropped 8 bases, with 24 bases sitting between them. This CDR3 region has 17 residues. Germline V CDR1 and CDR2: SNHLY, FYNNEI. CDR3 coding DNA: TGTGCCAGCAGTGAAACTTGGTTAGGCAGGGGATTGGGCGGCTACACCTTC. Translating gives CASSETWLGRGLGGYTF.

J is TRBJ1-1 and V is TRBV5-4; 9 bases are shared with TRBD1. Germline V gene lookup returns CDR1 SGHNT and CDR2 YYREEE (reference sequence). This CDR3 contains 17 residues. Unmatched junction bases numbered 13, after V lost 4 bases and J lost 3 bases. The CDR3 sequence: CASSHDSAGQGDTEAFF. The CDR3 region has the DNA TGTGCCAGCAGCCACGATTCCGCGGGACAGGGCGACACTGAAGCTTTCTTT.

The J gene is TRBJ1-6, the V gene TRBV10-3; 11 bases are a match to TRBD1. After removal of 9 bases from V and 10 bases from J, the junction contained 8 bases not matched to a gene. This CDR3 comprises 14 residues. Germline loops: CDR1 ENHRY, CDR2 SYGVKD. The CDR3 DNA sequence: TGTGCCATTGGACAGGGGGCAACGGAATCACCCCTCCACTTT. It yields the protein CAIGQGATESPLHF.

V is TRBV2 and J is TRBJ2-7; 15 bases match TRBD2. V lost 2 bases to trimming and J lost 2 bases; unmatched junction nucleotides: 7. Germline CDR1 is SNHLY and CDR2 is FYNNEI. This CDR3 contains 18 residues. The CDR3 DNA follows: TGTGCCAGCAGTGAACCGGGACTAGCGGGAGGATTCGCCTACGAGCAGTACTTC. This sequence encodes CASSEPGLAGGFAYEQYF.

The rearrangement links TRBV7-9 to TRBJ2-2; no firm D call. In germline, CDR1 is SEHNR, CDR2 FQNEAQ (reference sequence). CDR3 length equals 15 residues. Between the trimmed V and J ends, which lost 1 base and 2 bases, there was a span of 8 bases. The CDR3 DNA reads TGTGCCAGCAGCTTAGGGCCAGGAAACACCGGGGAGCTGTTTTTT. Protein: CASSLGPGNTGELFF. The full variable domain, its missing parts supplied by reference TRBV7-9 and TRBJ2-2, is DTGVSQNPRHKITKRGQNVTFRCDPISEHNRLYWYRQTLGQGPEFLTYFQNEAQLEKSRLLSDRFSAERPKGSFSTLEIQRTEQGDSAMYLCASSLGPGNTGELFFGEGSRLTVL.

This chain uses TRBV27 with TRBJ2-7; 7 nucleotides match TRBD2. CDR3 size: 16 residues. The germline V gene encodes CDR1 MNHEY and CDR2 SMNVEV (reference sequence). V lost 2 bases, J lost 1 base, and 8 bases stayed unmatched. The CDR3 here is CASSLQPGGRSYEQYF. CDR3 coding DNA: TGTGCCAGCAGTTTACAACCGGGAGGAAGATCCTACGAGCAGTACTTC.

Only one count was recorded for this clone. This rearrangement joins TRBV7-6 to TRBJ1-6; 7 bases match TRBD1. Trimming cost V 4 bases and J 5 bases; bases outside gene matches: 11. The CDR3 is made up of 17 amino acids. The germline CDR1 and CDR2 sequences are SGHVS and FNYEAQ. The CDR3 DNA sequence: TGTGCCAGCAGCTCTCTCCAGGGAGACAGGGATAATTCACCCCTCCACTTT. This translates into CASSSLQGDRDNSPLHF.

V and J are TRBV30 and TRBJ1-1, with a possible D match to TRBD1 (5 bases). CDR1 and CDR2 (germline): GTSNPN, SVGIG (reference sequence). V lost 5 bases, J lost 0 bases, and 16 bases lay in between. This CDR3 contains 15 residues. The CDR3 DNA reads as TGTGCCTGGTCACAGGAACATGGTGTGAACACTGAAGCTTTCTTT. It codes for CAWSQEHGVNTEAFF.

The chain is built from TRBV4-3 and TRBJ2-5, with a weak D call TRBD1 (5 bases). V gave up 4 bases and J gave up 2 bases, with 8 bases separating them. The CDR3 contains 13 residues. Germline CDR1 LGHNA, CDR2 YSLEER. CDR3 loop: CASSPRQQETQYF. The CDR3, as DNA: TGCGCCAGCAGCCCCCGACAGCAAGAGACCCAGTACTTC.

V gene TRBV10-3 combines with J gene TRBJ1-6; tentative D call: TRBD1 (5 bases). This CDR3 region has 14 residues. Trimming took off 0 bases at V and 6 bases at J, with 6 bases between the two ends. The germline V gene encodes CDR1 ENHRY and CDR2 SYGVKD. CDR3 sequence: CAISESGANSPLHF. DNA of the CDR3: TGTGCCATCAGTGAGTCTGGGGCTAATTCACCCCTCCACTTT.

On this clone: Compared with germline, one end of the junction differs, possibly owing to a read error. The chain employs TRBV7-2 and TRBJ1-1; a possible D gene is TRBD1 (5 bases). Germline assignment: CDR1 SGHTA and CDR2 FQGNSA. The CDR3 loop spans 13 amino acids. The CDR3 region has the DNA TGTGCCAGCAGCTTAGGTGGCCAGGGTCCTGCCCACTTT. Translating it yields CASSLGGQGPAHF.

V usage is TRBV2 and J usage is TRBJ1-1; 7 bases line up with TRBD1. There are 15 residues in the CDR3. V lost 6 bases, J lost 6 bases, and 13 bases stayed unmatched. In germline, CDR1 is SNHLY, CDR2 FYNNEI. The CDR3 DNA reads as TGTGCCAGCAGACCTTACAGGGGTGAGGGGGCTGAAGCTTTCTTT. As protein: CASRPYRGEGAEAFF.